This T cell receptor (beta chain) was recorded in a study of memory CD4+ T cells and cytomegalovirus serostatus (dated by TCRdb to between 2019 and 2020). General notes on the study: A total of 35 or so healthy Belgian adults, of whom 9 were CMV seropositive and some 24 were CMV seronegative, were included in the cohort. To replicate a published TCR-based CMV serostatus classifier, the researchers sequenced the CD4+ memory TCRbeta repertoires of a Belgian cohort whose cytomegalovirus serostatus was known. What the study reported, not specific to this receptor: The results were interpreted as suggesting that the CMV-associated TCR signature is largely present in the CD4+ memory repertoire. Of around 160 previously reported CMV-associated TCRbeta sequences, 67 appeared in the CD4+ memory repertoires, each in one to five individuals. Only CD4+CD45RO+ memory cells were sequenced, in contrast to the original study, in which naive and memory CD4+ and CD8+ populations were covered. The original-framework classifier achieved a median bootstrapped AUC of about 0.95 with a 95% CI of 0.76-1.00 on the Belgian cohort. For CMV serostatus prediction, a median bootstrapped AUC of about 0.94 was reached with the original framework, and a median bootstrapped AUC of roughly 0.9 was reached with a US-trained random forest.

Genomic DNA was extracted from sorted cells with the Quick-DNA Microprep Kit. Amplification of TCRbeta DNA was done with the immunoSEQ hsTCRbeta kit, following the protocol from the manufacturer. An Illumina MiSeq instrument was used to sequence the TCRbeta libraries. In the paper's pipeline: Removing out-of-frame sequences left 2,204,828 distinct TCRbeta sequences, an average of around 67,000 per individual. Each individual was scored using the number of 150 to 200 previously reported CMV-associated TCRbeta sequences that the individual carried and the total number of productive distinct TCRbeta sequences. A beta-binomial model was reimplemented in Python, and random forests from scikit-learn, run with default parameters, were trained on data from the US cohort. On the Belgian cohort, classifier performance was reported as the median AUC, along with percentile confidence intervals, across 10,000 bootstrap iterations. TCRdb limited this immuneACCESS table to in-frame rearrangements with V and J called. A share of clones is missing; checked studies link under half to unresolved V genes, and the rest is unexplained. That table gives V, J and clone size, and the DNA gave D and trimming. This sample comprises some 65,000 clones, around 82% of them detected only once. The top ten clones comprise approximately 0.54% of the sample.

In the case of this clone: Its antigen is not yet known. Per-base qualities were not stored, and no clone one base away is much larger.

A FACSAria II was used to sort memory CD4+ T cells, defined as single viable CD3+CD4+CD8-CD45RO+ cells. CMV serostatus was determined using a Roche Elecsys assay that detects serum IgG against CMV pp150, pp28, p38 and p52. Following thawing, total CD4+ T cells were enriched through positive selection using CD4 magnetic microbeads. The samples came from a separate study whose specific focus was interrogating the CD4+ T cell memory repertoire. Peripheral blood mononuclear cells were isolated and cryopreserved following standard operating procedures; serum was stored at -80 °C. The staining relied on CD3-PerCP (BW264/56), CD4-APC (RPA-T4), CD45RO-PE (UCHT1) and CD8-Pacific Orange (3B5) antibodies, and Sytox blue was used to exclude non-viable cells. The sequenced material came from memory CD4+ T cells from blood. This clonotype originated in an adult in good health and CMV-seronegative. Some clones in this sample may be carry-over from other donors' samples.

The bases are TGTGCCAGTAGTATAGGACAGGGGGGCAATCAGCCCCAGCATTTT. This gives the protein CASSIGQGGNQPQHF. The chain is encoded by TRBV19 joined to TRBJ1-5, with 9 junctional bases fitting TRBD1. CDR1 and CDR2 (LNHDA, SQIVND) derive from the germline V gene (reference sequence). From V the trimming removes 1 base and from J it removes 2 bases, while the gene matches leave 0 bases of the junction unaccounted for. From cysteine to phenylalanine, the CDR3 is 15 amino acids long. Only the CDR3 DNA stays, 45 bases, in frame from base 1.